These T cell receptor beta chains were read from a single sample in a study of early T cells in non-severe SARS-CoV-2 infection. TCRdb reanalysed the 5' RACE reads using MiXCR and keeps one entry per CDR3 protein. The table shows 70,000 or so distinct CDR3 sequences, with under 13% occurring only once. Sample: whole blood. Source of these receptors: an adult who was a healthcare worker with PCR-confirmed SARS-CoV-2 infection or an uninfected control (not recorded which). The CDR3 runs from the conserved cysteine through the conserved F or W. The D gene is left open where the match is weak. Clone size is stated in some rows and not others, as once, few, many or a class when expanded.

j_call,v_call,d_call,clone_size,cdr3_aa,cdr3_nt
TRBJ2-3,TRBV5-1,NA,many,CASSLFGRAGDTQYF,TGCGCCAGCAGCTTGTTCGGCAGGGCGGGAGATACGCAGTATTTT
TRBJ2-7,TRBV7-2,NA,NA,CASSPLAASYEQYF,TGTGCCAGCAGCCCATTAGCGGCATCCTACGAGCAGTACTTC
TRBJ2-7,TRBV6-2/TRBV6-3,TRBD2,few,CASVEGTIIPYEQYF,TGTGCCAGCGTAGAAGGGACTATCATACCCTACGAGCAGTACTTC
TRBJ2-7,TRBV20-1,NA,few,CSASDQYYEQYF,TGCAGTGCTAGCGACCAGTACTACGAGCAGTACTTC
TRBJ2-7,TRBV3-1,TRBD2,few,CASSQGLAGGYEQYF,TGTGCCAGCAGTCAAGGACTAGCGGGAGGTTACGAGCAGTACTTC
TRBJ2-5,TRBV28,TRBD2,few,CASSHTLAGVQETQYF,TGTGCCAGCAGCCACACTCTAGCGGGAGTACAAGAGACCCAGTACTTC
TRBJ2-7,TRBV20-1,NA,few,CSARARENRGEQYF,TGCAGTGCTAGAGCACGGGAGAATCGGGGCGAGCAGTACTTC
TRBJ2-2,TRBV12-3/TRBV12-4,NA,NA,CASSFWQLNTGELFF,TGTGCCAGCAGTTTTTGGCAGTTAAACACCGGGGAGCTGTTTTTT
TRBJ2-1,TRBV18,NA,many,CASSPPAARHNEQFF,TGTGCCAGCTCACCACCCGCTGCTAGGCACAATGAGCAGTTCTTC
TRBJ2-7,TRBV6-2/TRBV6-3,TRBD2,NA,CASSQSLAEPYEQYF,TGTGCCAGCAGCCAAAGCCTAGCGGAGCCCTACGAGCAGTACTTC
TRBJ2-7,TRBV6-2/TRBV6-3,NA,many,CASGWPVGPPYEQYF,TGTGCCAGCGGCTGGCCGGTGGGCCCACCCTACGAGCAGTACTTC
TRBJ2-7,TRBV30,NA,NA,CAWSVRYGRGAGYF,TGTGCCTGGAGTGTACGGTACGGACGAGGGGCAGGGTACTTC
TRBJ1-1,TRBV14,NA,NA,CASSQVGITEAFF,TGTGCCAGCAGCCAAGTGGGCATCACTGAAGCTTTCTTT
TRBJ2-3,TRBV28,NA,NA,CASRIRVTSLRGSNTQYF,TGTGCCAGCAGAATACGAGTGACTAGTCTGAGGGGGTCGAATACGCAGTATTTT
TRBJ2-7,TRBV18,NA,NA,CASSRGAAYEQYF,TGTGCCAGCTCAAGGGGCGCAGCCTACGAGCAGTACTTC
TRBJ2-3,TRBV6-1,TRBD2,NA,CASSESSGSTDTQYF,TGTGCCAGCAGTGAATCTAGCGGGAGCACAGATACGCAGTATTTT
TRBJ2-2,TRBV20-1,NA,few,CSAPVGGSLTGELFF,TGCAGTGCTCCCGTTGGTGGGAGTTTGACCGGGGAGCTGTTTTTT
TRBJ2-1,TRBV5-1,NA,NA,CASSAGPSRADEQLF,TGCGCCAGCAGCGCCGGACCGTCTCGAGCGGATGAGCAGCTCTTC
TRBJ1-6,TRBV5-1,NA,few,CASTRGNEPFSPLHF,TGCGCCAGCACGAGGGGCAACGAACCTTTTTCACCCCTCCACTTT
TRBJ2-7,TRBV6-5,NA,NA,CASSYSPLAGYKQYF,TGTGCCAGCAGTTACTCCCCACTCGCGGGCTACAAGCAGTACTTC
TRBJ2-7,TRBV7-2,TRBD2,NA,CASSLGTRSYEQYF,TGTGCCAGCAGCCTCGGGACTAGGTCCTACGAGCAGTACTTC
TRBJ2-3,TRBV7-3,NA,NA,CASSNLLSTDTQYF,TGTGCCAGCAGCAACCTACTTAGCACAGATACGCAGTATTTT
TRBJ1-4,TRBV6-5,NA,NA,CASSPRGGGSTNEKLFF,TGTGCCAGCAGTCCTAGAGGCGGTGGATCAACTAATGAAAAACTGTTTTTT
TRBJ1-4,TRBV11-3,NA,NA,CASSFWATNEKLFF,TGTGCCAGCAGCTTCTGGGCTACTAATGAAAAACTGTTTTTT
TRBJ2-2,TRBV28,NA,few,CASRGAGPGELFF,TGTGCCAGCAGGGGAGCGGGCCCCGGGGAGCTGTTTTTT
TRBJ1-2,TRBV9,NA,many,CASSVDDSFYGYTF,TGTGCCAGCAGCGTAGATGACAGCTTCTATGGCTACACCTTC
TRBJ2-7,TRBV27,NA,many,CASRPADRPYEQYF,TGTGCCAGCAGACCCGCGGACAGACCTTACGAGCAGTACTTC
TRBJ2-3,TRBV28,TRBD1,NA,CASSSGQGPADTQYF,TGTGCCAGCAGTTCCGGACAGGGGCCAGCAGATACGCAGTATTTT
TRBJ2-2,TRBV28,NA,few,CASSLIATSSKGELFF,TGTGCCAGCAGTTTAATAGCCACCTCATCAAAGGGGGAGCTGTTTTTT
TRBJ2-4,TRBV30,NA,once,CAWSPGLKNIQYF,TGTGCCTGGAGCCCGGGACTTAAAAACATTCAGTACTTC
TRBJ2-7,TRBV25-1,TRBD2,many,CASSLAGRNEQYF,TGTGCCAGTTCACTAGCGGGAAGGAACGAGCAGTACTTC
TRBJ1-4,TRBV5-1,NA,NA,CASTTSDSDEKLFF,TGCGCCAGCACAACCTCGGACAGCGATGAAAAACTGTTTTTT
TRBJ2-3,TRBV10-2,TRBD2,NA,CASSEISGVSTDTQYF,TGCGCCAGCAGTGAGATTAGCGGGGTATCCACAGATACGCAGTATTTT
TRBJ2-3,TRBV2,TRBD2,NA,CASSETSAPSDTQYF,TGTGCCAGCAGTGAAACTAGCGCACCCTCAGATACGCAGTATTTT
TRBJ2-7,TRBV9,NA,many,CASSASGEVSYEQYF,TGTGCCAGCAGCGCCTCAGGAGAGGTATCGTACGAGCAGTACTTC
TRBJ2-7,TRBV7-2,TRBD2,few,CASSPKRGGSYEQYF,TGTGCCAGCAGCCCGAAGCGGGGAGGCTCCTACGAGCAGTACTTC
TRBJ1-4,TRBV2,TRBD1,NA,CASRQQGVKTEKLFF,TGTGCCAGCAGACAGCAGGGGGTCAAAACCGAAAAACTGTTTTTT
TRBJ2-5,TRBV7-8,NA,NA,CASSLMAAETQYF,TGTGCCAGCAGCTTAATGGCGGCAGAGACCCAGTACTTC
TRBJ2-7,TRBV5-4,NA,few,CASSSTLHGGIYEQYF,TGTGCCAGCAGCTCCACACTCCACGGCGGGATCTACGAGCAGTACTTC
TRBJ2-3,TRBV12-2,NA,NA,CASRLVGLTQTDTQYF,TGTGCAAGTCGCTTAGTCGGACTCACCCAAACAGATACGCAGTATTTT
TRBJ2-3,TRBV5-1,TRBD2,many,CASSLEGGRADTQYF,TGCGCCAGCAGCTTGGAGGGCGGGAGGGCAGATACGCAGTATTTT
TRBJ2-2,TRBV27,TRBD1,NA,CASSLTPLSDRTGELFF,TGTGCCAGCAGTTTAACCCCACTCTCGGACAGGACCGGGGAGCTGTTTTTT
TRBJ2-3,TRBV7-2,NA,NA,CASSASLATDTQYF,TGTGCCAGCAGCGCCTCCCTAGCCACAGATACGCAGTATTTT
TRBJ1-5,TRBV7-2,NA,NA,CANSSLLGPQHF,TGTGCCAACAGCTCCCTTCTGGGGCCCCAGCATTTT
TRBJ1-5,TRBV12-3/TRBV12-4,TRBD1,few,CASSLTGGNQPQHF,TGTGCCAGCAGTCTGACAGGGGGCAATCAGCCCCAGCATTTT
TRBJ2-1,TRBV19,NA,few,CASSKSGPDHLSYNEQFF,TGTGCCAGTAGCAAAAGTGGGCCCGACCATCTCTCCTACAATGAGCAGTTCTTC
TRBJ2-5,TRBV20-1,NA,many,CSARIASQETQYF,TGCAGTGCTAGAATAGCCAGTCAAGAGACCCAGTACTTC
TRBJ2-7,TRBV20-1,NA,many,CSAGATVHEQYF,TGCAGTGCCGGGGCGACTGTCCACGAGCAGTACTTC
TRBJ2-1,TRBV20-1,TRBD2,many,CSARDFLRGRATNEQFF,TGCAGTGCTAGAGATTTCTTGCGCGGGAGGGCCACAAATGAGCAGTTCTTC
TRBJ2-3,TRBV7-2,NA,NA,CASSFRWGSGDTQYF,TGTGCCAGCAGCTTCCGTTGGGGATCGGGAGATACGCAGTATTTT
TRBJ2-3,TRBV30,NA,NA,CAWTVGIGASDTQYF,TGTGCCTGGACTGTCGGGATAGGGGCGTCGGATACGCAGTATTTT